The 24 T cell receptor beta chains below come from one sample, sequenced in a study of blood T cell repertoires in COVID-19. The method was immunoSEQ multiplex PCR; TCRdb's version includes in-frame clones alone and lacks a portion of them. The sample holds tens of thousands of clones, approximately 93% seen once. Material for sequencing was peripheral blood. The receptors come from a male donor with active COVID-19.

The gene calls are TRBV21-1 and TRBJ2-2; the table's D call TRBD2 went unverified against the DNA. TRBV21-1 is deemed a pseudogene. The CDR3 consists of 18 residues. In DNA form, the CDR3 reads TGTGCCAGCAGCAAAGGGCGGTCTAGCGGCGTATACACCGGGGAGCTGTTTTTT. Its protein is CASSKGRSSGVYTGELFF.

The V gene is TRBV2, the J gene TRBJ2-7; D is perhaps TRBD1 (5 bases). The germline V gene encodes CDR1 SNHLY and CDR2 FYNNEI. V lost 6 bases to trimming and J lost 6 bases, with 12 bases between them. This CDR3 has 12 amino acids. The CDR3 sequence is CASSTGGREQYF. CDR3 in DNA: TGTGCCAGCAGCACAGGTGGTCGCGAGCAGTACTTC.

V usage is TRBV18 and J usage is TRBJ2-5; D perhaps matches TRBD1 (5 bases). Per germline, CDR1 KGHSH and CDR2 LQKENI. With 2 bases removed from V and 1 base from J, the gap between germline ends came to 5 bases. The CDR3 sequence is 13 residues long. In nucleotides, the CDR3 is TGTGCCAGCTCACCAACAGGCCAAGAGACCCAGTACTTC. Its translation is CASSPTGQETQYF.

The CDR3 nucleotides read TGCGCCAGCAGCCAAGCTGACAGGGGTCCCAAAAACATTCAGTACTTC. Encoded protein: CASSQADRGPKNIQYF. The chain carries TRBV4-3 and TRBJ2-4; 8 positions agree with TRBD1. In germline, CDR1 is LGHNA, CDR2 YSLEER. This CDR3 has 16 amino acids. Trimming removed 1 base from V and 2 bases from J; junction bases left unmatched: 4.

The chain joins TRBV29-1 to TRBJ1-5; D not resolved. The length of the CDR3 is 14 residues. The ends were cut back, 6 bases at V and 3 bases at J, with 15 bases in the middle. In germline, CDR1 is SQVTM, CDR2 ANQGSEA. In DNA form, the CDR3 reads TGCAGCGTCAGCCCCGCGGCCCCCAATCAGCCCCAGCATTTT. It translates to CSVSPAAPNQPQHF.

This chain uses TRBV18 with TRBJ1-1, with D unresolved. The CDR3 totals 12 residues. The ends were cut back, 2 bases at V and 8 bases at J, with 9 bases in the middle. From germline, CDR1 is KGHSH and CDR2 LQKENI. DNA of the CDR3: TGTGCCAGCTCACCAATAAAGGAGGAAGCTTTCTTT. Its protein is CASSPIKEEAFF.

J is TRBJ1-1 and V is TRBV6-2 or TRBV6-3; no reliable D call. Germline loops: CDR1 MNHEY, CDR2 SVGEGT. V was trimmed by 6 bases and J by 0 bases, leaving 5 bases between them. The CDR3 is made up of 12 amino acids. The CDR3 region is CASSSVNTEAFF. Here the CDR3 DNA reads TGTGCCAGCAGCTCGGTGAACACTGAAGCTTTCTTT.

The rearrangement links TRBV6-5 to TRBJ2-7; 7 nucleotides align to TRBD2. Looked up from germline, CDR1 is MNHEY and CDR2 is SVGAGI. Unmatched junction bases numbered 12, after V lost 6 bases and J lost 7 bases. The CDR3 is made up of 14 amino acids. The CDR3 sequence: CASRDRGRGGEQYF. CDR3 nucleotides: TGTGCCAGCAGAGATCGGGGGAGGGGCGGTGAGCAGTACTTC.

CDR3 sequence (DNA): TGTGCCAGCACCTTTATCGAGCGGGGGTTTGGGAATGAGCAGTTCTTC. It codes for CASTFIERGFGNEQFF. The V and J genes are TRBV7-2 and TRBJ2-1; 8 bases are shared with TRBD2. The V gene end was trimmed by 7 bases and the J gene end by 7 bases; junction bases not matched to a gene: 15. CDR3 length: 16 amino acids. CDR1 is SGHTA and CDR2 is FQGNSA in the germline V gene.

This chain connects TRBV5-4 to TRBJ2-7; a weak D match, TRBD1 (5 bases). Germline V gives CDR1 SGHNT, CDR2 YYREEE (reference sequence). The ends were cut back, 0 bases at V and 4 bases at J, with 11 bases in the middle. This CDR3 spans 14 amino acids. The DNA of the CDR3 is TGTGCCAGCAGCTTGGGCAGGGATCCTTACGAGCAGTACTTC. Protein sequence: CASSLGRDPYEQYF.

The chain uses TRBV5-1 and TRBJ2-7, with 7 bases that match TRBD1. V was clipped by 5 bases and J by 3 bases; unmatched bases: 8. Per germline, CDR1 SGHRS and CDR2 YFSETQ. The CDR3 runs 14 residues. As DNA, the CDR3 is TGCGCCAGCAGTCTGACAGGGCTTTACTACGAGCAGTACTTC. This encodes CASSLTGLYYEQYF.

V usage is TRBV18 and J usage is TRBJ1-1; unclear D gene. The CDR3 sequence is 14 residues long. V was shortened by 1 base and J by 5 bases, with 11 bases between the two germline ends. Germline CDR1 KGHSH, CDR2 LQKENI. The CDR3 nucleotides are TGTGCCAGCTCACCACGGAGGGAGGGTACTGAAGCTTTCTTT. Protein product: CASSPRREGTEAFF.

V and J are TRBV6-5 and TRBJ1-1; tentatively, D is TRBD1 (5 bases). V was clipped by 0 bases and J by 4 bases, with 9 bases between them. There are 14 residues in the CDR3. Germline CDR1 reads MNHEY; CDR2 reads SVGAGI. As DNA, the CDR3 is TGTGCCAGCAGTTACTCCAGGGATCCCACTGAAGCTTTCTTT. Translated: CASSYSRDPTEAFF.

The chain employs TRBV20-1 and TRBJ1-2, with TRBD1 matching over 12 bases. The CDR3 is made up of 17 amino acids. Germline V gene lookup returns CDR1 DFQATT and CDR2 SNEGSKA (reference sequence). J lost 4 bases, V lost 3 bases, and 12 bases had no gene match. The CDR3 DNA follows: TGCAGTGCTAGTGGGACCGGGACAGGGGGCCGATCCTATGGCTACACCTTC. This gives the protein CSASGTGTGGRSYGYTF.

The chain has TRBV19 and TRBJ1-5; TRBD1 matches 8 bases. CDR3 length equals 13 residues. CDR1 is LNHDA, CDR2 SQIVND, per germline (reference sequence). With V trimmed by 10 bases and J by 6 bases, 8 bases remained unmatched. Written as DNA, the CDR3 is TGTGCCACGGACAGGGTTGCCAGTCAGCCCCAGCATTTT. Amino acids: CATDRVASQPQHF.

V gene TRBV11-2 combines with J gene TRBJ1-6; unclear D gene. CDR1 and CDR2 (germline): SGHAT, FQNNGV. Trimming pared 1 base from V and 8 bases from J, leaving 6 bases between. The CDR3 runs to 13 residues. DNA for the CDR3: TGTGCCAGCAGCTTAGTCGGTTATTCACCCCTCCACTTT. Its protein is CASSLVGYSPLHF.

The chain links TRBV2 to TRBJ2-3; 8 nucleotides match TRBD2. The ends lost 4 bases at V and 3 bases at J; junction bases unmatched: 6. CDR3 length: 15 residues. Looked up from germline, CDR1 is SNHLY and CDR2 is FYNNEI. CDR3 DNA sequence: TGTGCCAGCAGTGCCCAGCGGGGGTCTACAGATACGCAGTATTTT. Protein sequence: CASSAQRGSTDTQYF.

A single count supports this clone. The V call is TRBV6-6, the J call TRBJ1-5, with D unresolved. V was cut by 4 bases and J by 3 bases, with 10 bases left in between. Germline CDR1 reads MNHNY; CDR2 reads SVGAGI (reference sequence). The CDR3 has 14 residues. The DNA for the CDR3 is TGTGCCAGCAGTTCAGCAGGATACAATCAGCCCCAGCATTTT. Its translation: CASSSAGYNQPQHF.

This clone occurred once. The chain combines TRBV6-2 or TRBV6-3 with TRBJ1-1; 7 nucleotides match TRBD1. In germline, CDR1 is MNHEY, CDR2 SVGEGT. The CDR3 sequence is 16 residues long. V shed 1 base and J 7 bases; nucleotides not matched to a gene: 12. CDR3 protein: CASSYYGTDRGGEAFF. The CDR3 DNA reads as TGTGCCAGCAGTTACTACGGGACAGACCGGGGTGGTGAAGCTTTCTTT.

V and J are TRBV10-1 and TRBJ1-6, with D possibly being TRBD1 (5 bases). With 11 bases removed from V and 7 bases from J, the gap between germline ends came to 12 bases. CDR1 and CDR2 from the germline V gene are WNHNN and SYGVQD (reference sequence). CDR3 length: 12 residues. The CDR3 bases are TGCGCCGCCACCGGGGGGAATTCACCCCTCCACTTT. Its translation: CAATGGNSPLHF.

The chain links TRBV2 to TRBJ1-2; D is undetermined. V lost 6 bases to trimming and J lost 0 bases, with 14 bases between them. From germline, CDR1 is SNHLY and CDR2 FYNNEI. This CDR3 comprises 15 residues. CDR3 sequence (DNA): TGTGCCAGCAGGGAACAGATAACCCCTAACTATGGCTACACCTTC. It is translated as CASREQITPNYGYTF.

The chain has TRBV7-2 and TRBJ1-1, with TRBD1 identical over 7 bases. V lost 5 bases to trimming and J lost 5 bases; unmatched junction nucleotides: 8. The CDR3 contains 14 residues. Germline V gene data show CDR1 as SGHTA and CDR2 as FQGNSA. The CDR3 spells CASSPRQGGTEAFF. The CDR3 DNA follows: TGTGCCAGCAGCCCCCGACAGGGTGGTACTGAAGCTTTCTTT.

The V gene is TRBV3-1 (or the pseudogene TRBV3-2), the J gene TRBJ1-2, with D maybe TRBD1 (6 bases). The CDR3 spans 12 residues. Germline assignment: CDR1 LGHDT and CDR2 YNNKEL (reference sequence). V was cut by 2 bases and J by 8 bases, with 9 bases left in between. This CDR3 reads CASSQPGEGYTF. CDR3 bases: TGTGCCAGCAGCCAACCAGGGGAAGGCTACACCTTC.

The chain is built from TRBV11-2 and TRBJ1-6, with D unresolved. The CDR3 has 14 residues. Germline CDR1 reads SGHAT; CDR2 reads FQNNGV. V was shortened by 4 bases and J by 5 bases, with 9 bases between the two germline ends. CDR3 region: CASSSQVNNSPLHF. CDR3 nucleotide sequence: TGTGCCAGCAGCTCTCAGGTCAATAATTCACCCCTCCACTTT.